This T cell receptor (beta chain) emerged from a study of CD8 T cells in Susac syndrome. Study-level findings and limits: Sixteen Susac-specific public clones were found in total CD8+ repertoires and five in CD8+ TEMRA repertoires.

The RNA input was about 0.5 to 1 ug, and it was reverse transcribed with random hexamers. Each CDR3 protein is one row after TCRdb ran MiXCR on the immunoSEQ multiplex PCR reads. The sample lists 80,000 to 90,000 distinct CDR3 sequences; about 95% were seen once. Trimming shortened V by 1 base and J by 5 bases, and 9 bases separated the two germline ends. The CDR3 is 13 amino acids. Germline CDR1 reads SGHDT; CDR2 reads YYEEEE. As for this clonotype: What it binds is unknown.

Sample: CD8+ T cells from PBMCs. The TCR originated in a human donor with Susac syndrome. The genes are TRBV5-6 and TRBJ2-5; D gene unclear. The CDR3 protein is CASSLRVRETQYF. CDR3 nucleotide sequence: TGTGCCAGCAGCTTGAGAGTCCGCGAGACCCAGTACTTC.